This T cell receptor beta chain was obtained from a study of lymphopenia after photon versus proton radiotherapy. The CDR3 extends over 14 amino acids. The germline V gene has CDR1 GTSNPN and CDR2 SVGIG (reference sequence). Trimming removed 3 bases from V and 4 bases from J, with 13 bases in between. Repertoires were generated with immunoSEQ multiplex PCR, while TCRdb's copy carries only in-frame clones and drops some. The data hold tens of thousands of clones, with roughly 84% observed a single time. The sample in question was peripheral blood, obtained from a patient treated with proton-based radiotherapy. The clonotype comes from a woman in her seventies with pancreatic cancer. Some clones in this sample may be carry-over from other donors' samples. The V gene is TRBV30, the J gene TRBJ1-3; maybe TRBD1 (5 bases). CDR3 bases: TGTGCCTGGAGCATTGGGACGGCCGGAAACACCATATATTTT. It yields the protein CAWSIGTAGNTIYF.